This T cell receptor beta chain was identified in a study of blood T cell repertoires in COVID-19. Assay: immunoSEQ multiplex PCR; the TCRdb copy retains only in-frame clones and omits some. This sample has 250,000 to 350,000 clones, with roughly 85% found just once. This clone appeared once. This receptor was identified in a woman aged 40 to 55 who had recovered from COVID-19. Sample: PBMCs or T cells enriched from blood (not recorded which).

DNA for the CDR3: TGCGCCAGCATCGCGGTTCCTGGCGATACGCAGTATTTT. Amino acids: CASIAVPGDTQYF. The chain combines TRBV5-1 with TRBJ2-3; D remains ambiguous. Germline CDR1 SGHRS, CDR2 YFSETQ. V was pared by 6 bases and J by 6 bases, with 14 bases between. The CDR3 runs to 13 residues.